Listed below are T cell receptor beta chains from one sample, sequenced in a study of blood T cells in healthy people across ages. TCRdb analysed the 5' RACE reads with MiXCR anew, one entry per CDR3 protein. The table includes roughly 1,700,000 distinct CDR3 sequences, roughly 30% detected once. The sequenced sample consisted of blood. All receptors derive from a woman in her twenties or thirties in good health. Both conserved end residues are part of each CDR3.

v_call	j_call	cdr3_aa
TRBV9	TRBJ2-3	CASSVAPGPLYTDTQYF
TRBV3-1	TRBJ2-1	CASSPFGTSGRRSYNEQFF
TRBV6-1	TRBJ1-1	CASSKYPQGMNTEAFF
TRBV5-1	TRBJ2-3	CASRTGASNTDTQYF
TRBV7-8	TRBJ1-2	CASQSRTGQGYTF
TRBV20-1	TRBJ2-5	CSAGTTLMGETQYF
TRBV27	TRBJ2-7	CASSRGLSGSSEQYF
TRBV12-3/TRBV12-4	TRBJ2-7	CASSFRLAGDFEQYF
TRBV20-1	TRBJ2-7	CSARDGARGGVRAYEQYF
TRBV10-2	TRBJ2-5	CAGSDRGQEAQYF
TRBV20-1	TRBJ2-7	CSAGPLSYEQYF
TRBV12-3/TRBV12-4	TRBJ1-5	CASSATPFRNQPQHF
TRBV29-1	TRBJ1-4	CSVRNRDRASEKLFF
TRBV14	TRBJ2-3	CASSQEALGVAGTTDTQYF
TRBV11-2	TRBJ2-3	CASSLDPSGYSTDTQYF
TRBV29-1	TRBJ2-2	CSVAGTNTGELFF
TRBV9	TRBJ1-1	CASSVGQGMTEAFF
TRBV7-9	TRBJ2-7	CASSLADLGSPSEQYF
TRBV20-1	TRBJ2-7	CSAKDVEQYF
TRBV7-2	TRBJ1-3	CASSTGVSGNTIYF
TRBV4-1	TRBJ1-2	CASSLVWGRANYGYTF
TRBV29-1	TRBJ2-7	CSVVGMDRDYEQYF
TRBV15	TRBJ2-7	CATSNRDSTYEQYF
TRBV15	TRBJ1-2	CATSRVIRQGLKGYTF
TRBV6-1	TRBJ2-7	CASRVRGQGNDEQYF
TRBV30	TRBJ1-2	CAWNPDRGNYGYTF
TRBV20-1	TRBJ1-2	CSARVVGYTF
TRBV20-1	TRBJ2-1	CSAIRPGGDNEQFF
TRBV18	-	CASSPIPPSGTLYEQYF
TRBV5-6	TRBJ1-1	CASSFWETAEAFF
TRBV20-1	TRBJ2-3	CSAVVGTGNTDTQYF
TRBV2	TRBJ2-7	CASSETRTRQYF
TRBV20-1	TRBJ2-3	CSAALAGGADTQYF
TRBV7-8	TRBJ1-5	CASSPGEGWRPQHF
TRBV5-1	TRBJ1-2	CASRPGVSGRGYTF